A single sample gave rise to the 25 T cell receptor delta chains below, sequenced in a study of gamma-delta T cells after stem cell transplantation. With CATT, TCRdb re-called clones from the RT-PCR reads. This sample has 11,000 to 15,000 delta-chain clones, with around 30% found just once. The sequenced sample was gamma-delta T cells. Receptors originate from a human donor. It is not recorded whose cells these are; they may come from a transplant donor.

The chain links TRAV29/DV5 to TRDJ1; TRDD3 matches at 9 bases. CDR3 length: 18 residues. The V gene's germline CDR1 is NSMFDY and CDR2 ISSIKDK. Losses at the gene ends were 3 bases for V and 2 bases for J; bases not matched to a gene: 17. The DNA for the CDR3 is TGTGCAGCAATCGACGTTCCGGCTGGGGGATTGGGGACCGATAAACTCATCTTT. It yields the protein CAAIDVPAGGLGTDKLIF.

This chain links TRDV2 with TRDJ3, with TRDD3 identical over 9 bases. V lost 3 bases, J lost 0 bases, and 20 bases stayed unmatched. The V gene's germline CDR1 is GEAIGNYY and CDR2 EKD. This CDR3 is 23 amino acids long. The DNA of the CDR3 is TGTGCCTGTGACCCCATTACTGGGGGACTCCCACATCTTCGCTCCTGGGACACCCGACAGATGTTTTTC. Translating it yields CACDPITGGLPHLRSWDTRQMFF.

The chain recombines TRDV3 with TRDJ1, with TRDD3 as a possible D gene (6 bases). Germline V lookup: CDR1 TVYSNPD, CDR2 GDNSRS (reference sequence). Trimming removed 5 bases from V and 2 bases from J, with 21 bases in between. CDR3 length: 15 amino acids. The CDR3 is CAEEAGPGMTDKLIF. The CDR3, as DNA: TGTGCCGAAGAAGCGGGACCGGGGATGACCGATAAACTCATCTTT.

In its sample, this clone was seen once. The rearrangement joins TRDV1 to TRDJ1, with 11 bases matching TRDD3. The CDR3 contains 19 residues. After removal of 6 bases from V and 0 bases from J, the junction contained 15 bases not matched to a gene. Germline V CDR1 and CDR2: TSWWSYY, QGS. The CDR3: CALGENHWGICGYTDKLIF. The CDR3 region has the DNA TGTGCTCTTGGTGAAAACCACTGGGGGATATGCGGGTACACCGATAAACTCATCTTT.

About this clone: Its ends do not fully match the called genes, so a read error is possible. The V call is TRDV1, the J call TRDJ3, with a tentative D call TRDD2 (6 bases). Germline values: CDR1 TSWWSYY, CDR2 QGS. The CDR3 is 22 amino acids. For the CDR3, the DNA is TGTGCTCCTGGGTCCTACCTTCCCCTGGCTCATGAATGCTCCTGGGACACCCGACAGATGTTTTTC. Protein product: CAPGSYLPLAHECSWDTRQMFF.

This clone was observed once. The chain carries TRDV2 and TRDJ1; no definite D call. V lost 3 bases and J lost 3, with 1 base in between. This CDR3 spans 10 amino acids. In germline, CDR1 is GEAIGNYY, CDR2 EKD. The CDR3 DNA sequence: TGTGCCTGTGACGCCGATAAACTCATCTTT. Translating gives CACDADKLIF.

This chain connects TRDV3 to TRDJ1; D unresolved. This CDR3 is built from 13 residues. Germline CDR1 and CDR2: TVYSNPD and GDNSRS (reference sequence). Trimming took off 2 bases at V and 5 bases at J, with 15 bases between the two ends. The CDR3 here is CAFPLPSGDKLIF. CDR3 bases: TGTGCCTTTCCTCTCCCGTCCGGGGATAAACTCATCTTT.

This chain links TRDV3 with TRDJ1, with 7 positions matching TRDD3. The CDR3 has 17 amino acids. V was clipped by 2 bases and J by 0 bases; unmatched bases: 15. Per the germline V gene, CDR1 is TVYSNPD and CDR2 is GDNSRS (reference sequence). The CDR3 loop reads CAFPPGWGFFYTDKLIF. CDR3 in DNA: TGTGCCTTTCCCCCAGGCTGGGGGTTCTTTTACACCGATAAACTCATCTTT.

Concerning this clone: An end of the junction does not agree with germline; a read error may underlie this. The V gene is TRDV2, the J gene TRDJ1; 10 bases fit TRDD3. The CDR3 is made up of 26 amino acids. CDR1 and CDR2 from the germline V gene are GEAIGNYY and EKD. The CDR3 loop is CACATPGSHLLVTECWGILTTDKLIF. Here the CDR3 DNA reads TGTGCCTGTGCCACCCCTGGAAGTCACCTACTAGTGACAGAATGTTGGGGGATACTCACCACCGATAAACTCATCTTT.

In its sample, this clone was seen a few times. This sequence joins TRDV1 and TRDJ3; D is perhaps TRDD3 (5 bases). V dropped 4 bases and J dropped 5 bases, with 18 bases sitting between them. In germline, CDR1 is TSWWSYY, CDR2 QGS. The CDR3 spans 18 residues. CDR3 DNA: TGTGCTCTTGGGGTCTTGAATTGGGGTACCGGGGACACCCGACAGATGTTTTTC. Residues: CALGVLNWGTGDTRQMFF.

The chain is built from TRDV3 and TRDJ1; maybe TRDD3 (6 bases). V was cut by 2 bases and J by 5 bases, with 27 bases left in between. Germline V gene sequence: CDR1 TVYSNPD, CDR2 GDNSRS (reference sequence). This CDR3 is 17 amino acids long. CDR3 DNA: TGTGCCTTTCCTTTCCTTATCTGGGGTCAGAAGTTGGATAAACTCATCTTT. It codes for CAFPFLIWGQKLDKLIF.

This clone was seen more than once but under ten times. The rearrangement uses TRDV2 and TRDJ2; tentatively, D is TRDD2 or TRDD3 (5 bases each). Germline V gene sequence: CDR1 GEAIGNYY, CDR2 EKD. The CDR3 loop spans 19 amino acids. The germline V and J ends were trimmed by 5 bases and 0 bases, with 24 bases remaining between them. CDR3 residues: CACGTPNSSRGALTAQLFF. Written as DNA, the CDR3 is TGTGCCTGTGGCACTCCAAATTCCTCTCGGGGAGCTTTGACAGCACAACTCTTCTTT.

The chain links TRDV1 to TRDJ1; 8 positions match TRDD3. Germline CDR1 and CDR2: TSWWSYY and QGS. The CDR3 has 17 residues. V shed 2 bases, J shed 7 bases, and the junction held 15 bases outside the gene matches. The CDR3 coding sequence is TGTGCTCTTGGGGAAGACCTACGCTGTACTGGGGGCACTAAACTCATCTTT. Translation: CALGEDLRCTGGTKLIF.

The DNA for the CDR3 is TGTGCTCTTGGGGAACACCACTACGACTTGGGGCTCCCGGGGGATAAACTCATCTTT. Protein: CALGEHHYDLGLPGDKLIF. V and J are TRDV1 and TRDJ1, with D perhaps TRDD3 (5 bases). Germline loops: CDR1 TSWWSYY, CDR2 QGS. The CDR3 has 19 amino acids. Trimming removed 1 base from V and 5 bases from J, with 26 bases in between.

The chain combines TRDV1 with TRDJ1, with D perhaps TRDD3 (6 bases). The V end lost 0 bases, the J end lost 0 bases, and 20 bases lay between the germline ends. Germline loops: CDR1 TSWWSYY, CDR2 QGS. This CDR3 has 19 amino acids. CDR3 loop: CALGELGLPLGIYTDKLIF. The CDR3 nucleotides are TGTGCTCTTGGGGAACTGGGTCTACCGCTGGGGATTTACACCGATAAACTCATCTTT.

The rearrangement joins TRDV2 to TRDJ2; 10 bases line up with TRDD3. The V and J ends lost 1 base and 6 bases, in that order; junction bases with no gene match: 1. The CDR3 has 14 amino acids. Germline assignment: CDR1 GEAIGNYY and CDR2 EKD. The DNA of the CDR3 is TGTGCCTGTGACACACTGGGGGATCCAGCACAACTCTTCTTT. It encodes CACDTLGDPAQLFF.

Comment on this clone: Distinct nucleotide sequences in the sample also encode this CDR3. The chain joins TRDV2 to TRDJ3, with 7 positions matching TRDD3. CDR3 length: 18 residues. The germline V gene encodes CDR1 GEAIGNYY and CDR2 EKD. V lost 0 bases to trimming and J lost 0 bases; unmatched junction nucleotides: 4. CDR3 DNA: TGTGCCTGTGACACCGGGGGATTTAGCTCCTGGGACACCCGACAGATGTTTTTC. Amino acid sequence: CACDTGGFSSWDTRQMFF.

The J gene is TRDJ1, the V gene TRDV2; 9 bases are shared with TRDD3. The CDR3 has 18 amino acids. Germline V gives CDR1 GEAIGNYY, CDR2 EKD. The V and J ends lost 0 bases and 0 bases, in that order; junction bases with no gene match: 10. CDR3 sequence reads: CACDTDSTGGPNTDKLIF. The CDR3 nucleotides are TGTGCCTGTGACACCGATTCCACTGGGGGACCTAACACCGATAAACTCATCTTT.

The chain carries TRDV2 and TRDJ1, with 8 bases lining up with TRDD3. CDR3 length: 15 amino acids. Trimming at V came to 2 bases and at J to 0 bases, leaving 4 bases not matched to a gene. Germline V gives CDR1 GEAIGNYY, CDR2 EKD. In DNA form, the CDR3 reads TGTGCCTGTGACAGGCGGGGGGATAACACCGATAAACTCATCTTT. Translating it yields CACDRRGDNTDKLIF.

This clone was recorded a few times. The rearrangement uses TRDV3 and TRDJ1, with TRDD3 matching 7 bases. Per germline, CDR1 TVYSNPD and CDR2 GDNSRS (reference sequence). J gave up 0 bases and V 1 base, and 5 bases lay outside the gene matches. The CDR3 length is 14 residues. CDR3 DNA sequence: TGTGCCTTTACTGGGGGGGGGTACACCGATAAACTCATCTTT. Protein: CAFTGGGYTDKLIF. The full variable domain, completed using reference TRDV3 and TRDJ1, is CDKVTQSSPDQTVASGSEVVLLCTYDTVYSNPDLFWYRIRPDYSFQFVFYGDNSRSEGADFTQGRFSVKHILTQKAFHLVISPVRTEDSATYYCAFTGGGYTDKLIFGKGTRVTVEP.

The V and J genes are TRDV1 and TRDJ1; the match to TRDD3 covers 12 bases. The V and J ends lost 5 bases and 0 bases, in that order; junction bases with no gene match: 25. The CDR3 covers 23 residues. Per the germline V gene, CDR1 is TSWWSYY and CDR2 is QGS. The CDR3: CALGHTFLFVVLGDTGDTDKLIF. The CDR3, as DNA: TGTGCTCTTGGGCATACCTTCCTATTTGTGGTACTGGGGGATACCGGGGACACCGATAAACTCATCTTT.

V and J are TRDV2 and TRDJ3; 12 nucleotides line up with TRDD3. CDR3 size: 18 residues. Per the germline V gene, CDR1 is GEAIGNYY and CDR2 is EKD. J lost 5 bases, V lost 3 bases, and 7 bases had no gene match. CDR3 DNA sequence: TGTGCCTGTGACGCCTTACTGGGGGATACCCGGGACACCCGACAGATGTTTTTC. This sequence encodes CACDALLGDTRDTRQMFF.

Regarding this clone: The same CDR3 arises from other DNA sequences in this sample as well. The CDR3 DNA is TGTGCTCTTGGGAAGGTGGTTCAACCTCTACTGGGGGATACAAGGGCTTTGACAGCACAACTCTTCTTT. Translating it yields CALGKVVQPLLGDTRALTAQLFF. The chain has TRDV1 and TRDJ2, with 12 positions matching TRDD3. The trim removed 5 bases at V and 0 bases at J, leaving 22 bases unmatched. The length of the CDR3 is 23 residues. Per germline, CDR1 TSWWSYY and CDR2 QGS.

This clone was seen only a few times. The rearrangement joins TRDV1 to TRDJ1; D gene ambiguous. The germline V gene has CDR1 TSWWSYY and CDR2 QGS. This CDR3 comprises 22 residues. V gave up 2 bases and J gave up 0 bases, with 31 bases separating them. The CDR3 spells CALGEDGETNKSGAPYTDKLIF. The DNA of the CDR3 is TGTGCTCTTGGGGAAGACGGTGAAACTAACAAGAGCGGGGCCCCGTACACCGATAAACTCATCTTT.

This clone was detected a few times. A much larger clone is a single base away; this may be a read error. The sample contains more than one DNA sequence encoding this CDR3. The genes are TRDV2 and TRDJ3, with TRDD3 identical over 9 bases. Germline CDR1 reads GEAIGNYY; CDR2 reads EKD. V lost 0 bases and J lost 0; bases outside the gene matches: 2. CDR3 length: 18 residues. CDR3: CACDTAGGSSWDTRQMFF. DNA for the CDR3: TGTGCCTGTGACACCGCTGGGGGATCCTCCTGGGACACCCGACAGATGTTTTTC.